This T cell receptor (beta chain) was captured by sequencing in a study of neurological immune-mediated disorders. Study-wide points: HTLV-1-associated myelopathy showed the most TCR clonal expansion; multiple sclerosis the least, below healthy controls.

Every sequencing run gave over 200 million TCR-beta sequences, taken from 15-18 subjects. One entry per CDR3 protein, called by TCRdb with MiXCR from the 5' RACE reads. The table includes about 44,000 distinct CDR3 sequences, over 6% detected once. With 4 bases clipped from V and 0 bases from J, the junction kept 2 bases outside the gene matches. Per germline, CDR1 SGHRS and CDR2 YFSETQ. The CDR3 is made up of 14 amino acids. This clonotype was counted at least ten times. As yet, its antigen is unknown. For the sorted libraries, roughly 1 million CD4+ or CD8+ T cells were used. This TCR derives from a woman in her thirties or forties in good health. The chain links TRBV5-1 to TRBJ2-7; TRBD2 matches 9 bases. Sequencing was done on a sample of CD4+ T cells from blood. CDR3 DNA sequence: TGCGCCAGCAGCCCGACTAGCGGCTCCTACGAGCAGTACTTC. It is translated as CASSPTSGSYEQYF.